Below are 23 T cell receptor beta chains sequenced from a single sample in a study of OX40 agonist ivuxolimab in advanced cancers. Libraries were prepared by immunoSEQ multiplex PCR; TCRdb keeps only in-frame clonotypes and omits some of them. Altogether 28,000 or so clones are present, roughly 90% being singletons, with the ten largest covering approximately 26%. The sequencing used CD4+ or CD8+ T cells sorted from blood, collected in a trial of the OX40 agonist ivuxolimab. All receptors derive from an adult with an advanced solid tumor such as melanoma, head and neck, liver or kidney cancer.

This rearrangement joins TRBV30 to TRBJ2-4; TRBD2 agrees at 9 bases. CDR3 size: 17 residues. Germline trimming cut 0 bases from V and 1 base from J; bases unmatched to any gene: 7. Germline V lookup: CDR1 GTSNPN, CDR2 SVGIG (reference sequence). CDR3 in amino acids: CAWSVAGGPSAKNIQYF. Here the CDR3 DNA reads TGTGCCTGGAGTGTGGCGGGAGGGCCGAGCGCCAAAAACATTCAGTACTTC.

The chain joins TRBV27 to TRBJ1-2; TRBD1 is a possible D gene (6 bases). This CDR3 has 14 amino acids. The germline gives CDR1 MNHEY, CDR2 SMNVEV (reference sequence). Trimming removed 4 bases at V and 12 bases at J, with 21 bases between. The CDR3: CASSSSGTPFGNTF. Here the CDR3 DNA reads TGTGCCAGCAGTTCTTCCGGGACACCGTTCGGTAACACCTTC.

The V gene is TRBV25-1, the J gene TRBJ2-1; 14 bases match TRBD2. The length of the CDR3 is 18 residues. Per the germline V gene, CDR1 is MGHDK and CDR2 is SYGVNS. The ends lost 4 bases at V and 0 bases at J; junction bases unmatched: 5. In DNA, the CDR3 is TGTGCCAGCAGTGGATTCGGGACTAGCGGGAGCTCCTACAATGAGCAGTTCTTC. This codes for CASSGFGTSGSSYNEQFF.

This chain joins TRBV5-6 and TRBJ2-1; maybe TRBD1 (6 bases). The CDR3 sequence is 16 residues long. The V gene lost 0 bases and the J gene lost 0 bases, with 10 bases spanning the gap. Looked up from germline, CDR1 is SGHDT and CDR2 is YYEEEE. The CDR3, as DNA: TGTGCCAGCAGCTTGGGGGGGCCCCACTCCTACAATGAGCAGTTCTTC. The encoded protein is CASSLGGPHSYNEQFF.

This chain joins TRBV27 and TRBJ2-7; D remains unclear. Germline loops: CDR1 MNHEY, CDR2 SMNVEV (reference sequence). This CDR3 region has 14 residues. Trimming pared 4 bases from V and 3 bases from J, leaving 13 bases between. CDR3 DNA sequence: TGTGCCAGCAGTTCTGACCTGCGTAACTACGAGCAGTACTTC. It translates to CASSSDLRNYEQYF.

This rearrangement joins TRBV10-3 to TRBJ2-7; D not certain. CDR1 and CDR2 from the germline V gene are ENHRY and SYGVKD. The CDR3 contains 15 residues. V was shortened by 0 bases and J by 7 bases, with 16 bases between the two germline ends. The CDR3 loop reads CAISESSRWVGEQYF. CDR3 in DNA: TGTGCCATCAGTGAGTCGAGTCGATGGGTAGGGGAGCAGTACTTC.

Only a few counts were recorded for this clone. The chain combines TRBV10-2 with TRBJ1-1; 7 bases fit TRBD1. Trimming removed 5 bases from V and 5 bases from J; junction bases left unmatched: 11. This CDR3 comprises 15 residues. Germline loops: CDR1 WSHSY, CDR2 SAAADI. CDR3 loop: CASSPLTGSRTEAFF. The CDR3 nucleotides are TGCGCCAGCAGTCCACTGACAGGGTCGAGAACTGAAGCTTTCTTT.

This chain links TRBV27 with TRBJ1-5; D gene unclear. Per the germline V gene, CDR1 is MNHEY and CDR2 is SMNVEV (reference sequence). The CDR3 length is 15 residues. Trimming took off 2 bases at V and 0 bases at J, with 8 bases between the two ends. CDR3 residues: CASSLVGNSNQPQHF. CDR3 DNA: TGTGCCAGCAGTTTAGTAGGGAATAGCAATCAGCCCCAGCATTTT.

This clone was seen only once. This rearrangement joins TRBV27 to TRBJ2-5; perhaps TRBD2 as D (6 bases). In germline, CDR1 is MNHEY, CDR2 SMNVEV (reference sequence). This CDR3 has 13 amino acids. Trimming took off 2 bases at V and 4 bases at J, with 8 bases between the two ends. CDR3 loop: CASSLLGGETQYF. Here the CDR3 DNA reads TGTGCCAGCAGTTTACTGGGGGGAGAGACCCAGTACTTC.

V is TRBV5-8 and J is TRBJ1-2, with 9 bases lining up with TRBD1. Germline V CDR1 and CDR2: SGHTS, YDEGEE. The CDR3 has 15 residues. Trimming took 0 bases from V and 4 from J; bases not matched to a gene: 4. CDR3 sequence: CASSLDRGRVYGYTF. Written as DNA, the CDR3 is TGTGCCAGCAGCTTGGACAGGGGGCGCGTCTATGGCTACACCTTC. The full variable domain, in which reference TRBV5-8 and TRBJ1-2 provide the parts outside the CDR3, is EAGVTQSPTHLIKTRGQQATLRCSPISGHTSVYWYQQALGLGLQFLLWYDEGEERNRGNFPPRFSGRQFPNYSSELNVNALELEDSALYLCASSLDRGRVYGYTFGSGTRLTVV.

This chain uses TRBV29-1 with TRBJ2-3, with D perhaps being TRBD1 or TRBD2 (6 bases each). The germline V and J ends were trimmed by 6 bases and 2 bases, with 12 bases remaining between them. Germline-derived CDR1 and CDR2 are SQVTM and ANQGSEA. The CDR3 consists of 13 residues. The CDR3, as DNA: TGCAGCGTGGGGGGCGGATCCACAGATACGCAGTATTTT. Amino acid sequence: CSVGGGSTDTQYF.

CDR3 sequence reads: CASSLLAGGTETQYF. The DNA of the CDR3 is TGCGCCAGCAGCCTACTAGCGGGGGGAACTGAGACCCAGTACTTC. The chain joins TRBV10-2 to TRBJ2-5, with 12 bases that match TRBD2. After removal of 6 bases from V and 5 bases from J, the junction contained 7 bases not matched to a gene. Looked up from germline, CDR1 is WSHSY and CDR2 is SAAADI. The length of the CDR3 is 15 residues.

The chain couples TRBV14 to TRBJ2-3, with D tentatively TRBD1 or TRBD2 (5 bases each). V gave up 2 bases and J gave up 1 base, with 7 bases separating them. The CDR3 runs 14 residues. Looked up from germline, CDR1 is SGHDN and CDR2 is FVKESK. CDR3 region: CASSQWDGTDTQYF. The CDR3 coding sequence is TGTGCCAGCAGCCAATGGGACGGCACAGATACGCAGTATTTT.

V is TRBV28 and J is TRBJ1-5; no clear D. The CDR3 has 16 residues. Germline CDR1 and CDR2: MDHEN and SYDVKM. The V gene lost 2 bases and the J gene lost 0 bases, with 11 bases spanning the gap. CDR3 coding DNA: TGTGCCAGCAGTTTAACGATCGGGAGTAGCAATCAGCCCCAGCATTTT. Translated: CASSLTIGSSNQPQHF.

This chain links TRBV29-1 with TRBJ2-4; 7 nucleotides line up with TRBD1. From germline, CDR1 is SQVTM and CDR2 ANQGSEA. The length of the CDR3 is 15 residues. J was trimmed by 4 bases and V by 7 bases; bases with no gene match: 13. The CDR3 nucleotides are TGCAGCGCCGGAGCACCTAACAGGGGTAAAAACATTCAGTACTTC. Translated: CSAGAPNRGKNIQYF.

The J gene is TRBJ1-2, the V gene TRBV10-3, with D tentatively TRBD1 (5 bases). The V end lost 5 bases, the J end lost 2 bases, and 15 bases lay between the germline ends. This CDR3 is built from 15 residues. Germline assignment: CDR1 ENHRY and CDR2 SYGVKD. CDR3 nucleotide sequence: TGTGCCATCAGTCCGCGGACAAACTTGAACTATGGCTACACCTTC. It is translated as CAISPRTNLNYGYTF.

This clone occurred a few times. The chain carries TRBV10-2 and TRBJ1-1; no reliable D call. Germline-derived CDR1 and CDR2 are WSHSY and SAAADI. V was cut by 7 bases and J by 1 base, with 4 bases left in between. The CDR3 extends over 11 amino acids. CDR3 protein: CASMGNTEAFF. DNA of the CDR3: TGCGCCAGCATGGGGAACACTGAAGCTTTCTTT.

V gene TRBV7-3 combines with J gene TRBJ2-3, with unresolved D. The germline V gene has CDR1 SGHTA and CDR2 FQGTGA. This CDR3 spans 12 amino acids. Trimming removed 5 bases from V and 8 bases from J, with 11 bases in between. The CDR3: CASSEGSGTQYF. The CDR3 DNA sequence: TGTGCCAGCAGCGAAGGGTCGGGTACGCAGTATTTT.

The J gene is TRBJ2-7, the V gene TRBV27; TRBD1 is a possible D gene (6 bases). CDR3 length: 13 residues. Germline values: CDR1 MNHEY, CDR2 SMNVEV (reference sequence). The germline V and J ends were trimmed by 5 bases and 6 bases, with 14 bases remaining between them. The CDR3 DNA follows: TGTGCCAGCAGTCTGCCGGGACAACGCGAGCAGTACTTC. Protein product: CASSLPGQREQYF.

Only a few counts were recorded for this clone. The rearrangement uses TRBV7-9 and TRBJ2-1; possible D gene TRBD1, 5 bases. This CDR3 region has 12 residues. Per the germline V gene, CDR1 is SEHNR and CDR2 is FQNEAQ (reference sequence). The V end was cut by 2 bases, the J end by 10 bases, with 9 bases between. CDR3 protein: CASSLIRGEQFF. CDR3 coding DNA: TGTGCCAGCAGCTTAATAAGGGGAGAGCAGTTCTTC.

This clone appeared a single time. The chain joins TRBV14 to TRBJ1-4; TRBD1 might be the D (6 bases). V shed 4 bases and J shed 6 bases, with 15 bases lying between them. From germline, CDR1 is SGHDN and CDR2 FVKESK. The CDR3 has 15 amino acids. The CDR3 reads CASSRSGDGYEKLFF. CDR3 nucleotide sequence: TGTGCCAGCAGCCGGTCAGGGGACGGGTATGAAAAACTGTTTTTT.

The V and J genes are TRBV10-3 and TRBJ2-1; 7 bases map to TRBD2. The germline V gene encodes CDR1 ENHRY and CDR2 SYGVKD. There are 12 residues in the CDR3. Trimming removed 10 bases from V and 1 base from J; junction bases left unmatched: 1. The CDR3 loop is CASSGSYNEQFF. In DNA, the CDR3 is TGTGCCAGTAGCGGGTCCTACAATGAGCAGTTCTTC.

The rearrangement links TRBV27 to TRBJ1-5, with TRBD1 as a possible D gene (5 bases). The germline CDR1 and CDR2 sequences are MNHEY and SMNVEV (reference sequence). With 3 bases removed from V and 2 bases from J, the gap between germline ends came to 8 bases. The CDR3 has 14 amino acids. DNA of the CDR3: TGTGCCAGCAGTTTGGGACTTGGCAATCAGCCCCAGCATTTT. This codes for CASSLGLGNQPQHF.